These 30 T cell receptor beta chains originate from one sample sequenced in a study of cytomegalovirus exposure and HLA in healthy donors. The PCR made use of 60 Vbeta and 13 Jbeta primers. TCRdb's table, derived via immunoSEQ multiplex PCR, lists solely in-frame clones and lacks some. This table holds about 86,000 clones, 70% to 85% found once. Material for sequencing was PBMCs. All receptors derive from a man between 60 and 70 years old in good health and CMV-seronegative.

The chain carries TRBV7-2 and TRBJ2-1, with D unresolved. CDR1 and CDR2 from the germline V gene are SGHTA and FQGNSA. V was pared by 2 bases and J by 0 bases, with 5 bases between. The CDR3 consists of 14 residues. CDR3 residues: CASSLLSSYNEQFF. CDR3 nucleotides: TGTGCCAGCAGCTTACTGTCCTCCTACAATGAGCAGTTCTTC.

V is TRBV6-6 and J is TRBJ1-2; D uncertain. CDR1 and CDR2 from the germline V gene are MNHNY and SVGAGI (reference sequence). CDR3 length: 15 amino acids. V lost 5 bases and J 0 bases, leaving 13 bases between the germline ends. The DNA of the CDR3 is TGTGCCAGCAGTGAGGCGGGGAGCTCTAACTATGGCTACACCTTC. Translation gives CASSEAGSSNYGYTF.

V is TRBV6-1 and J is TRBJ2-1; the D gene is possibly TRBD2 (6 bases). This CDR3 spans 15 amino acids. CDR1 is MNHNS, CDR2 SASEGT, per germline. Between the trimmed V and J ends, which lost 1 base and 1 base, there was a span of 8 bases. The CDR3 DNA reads TGTGCCAGCAGTGAAGGTGGGGGGTCCTACAATGAGCAGTTCTTC. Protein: CASSEGGGSYNEQFF.

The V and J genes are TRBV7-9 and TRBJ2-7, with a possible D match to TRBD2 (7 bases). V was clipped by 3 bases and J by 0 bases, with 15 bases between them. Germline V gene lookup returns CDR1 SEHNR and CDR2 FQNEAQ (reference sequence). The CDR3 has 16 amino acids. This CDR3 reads CASSLTGGPSSYEQYF. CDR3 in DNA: TGTGCCAGCAGCTTGACGGGGGGCCCGAGCTCCTACGAGCAGTACTTC.

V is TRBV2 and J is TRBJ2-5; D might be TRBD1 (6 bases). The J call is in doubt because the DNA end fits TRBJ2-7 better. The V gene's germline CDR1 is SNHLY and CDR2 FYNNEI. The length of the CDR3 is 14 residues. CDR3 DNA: TGTGCCAGCGGGGAACAGGGAGTCTCCTACGAGCAGTACTTC. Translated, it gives CASGEQGVSYEQYF.

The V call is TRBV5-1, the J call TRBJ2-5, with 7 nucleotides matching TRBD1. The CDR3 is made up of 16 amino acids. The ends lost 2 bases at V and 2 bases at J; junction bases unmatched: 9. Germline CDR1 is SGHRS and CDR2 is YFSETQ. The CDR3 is CASSFRDSTFQETQYF. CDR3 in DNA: TGCGCCAGCAGCTTCCGGGACAGTACCTTTCAAGAGACCCAGTACTTC.

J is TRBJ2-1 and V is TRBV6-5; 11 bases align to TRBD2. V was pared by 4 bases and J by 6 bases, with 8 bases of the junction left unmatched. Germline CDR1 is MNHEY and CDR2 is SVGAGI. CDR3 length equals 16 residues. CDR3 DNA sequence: TGTGCCAGCAGTTCCGCCGGGACTAGCGGTGTCAATGAGCAGTTCTTC. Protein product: CASSSAGTSGVNEQFF.

Written as DNA, the CDR3 is TGTGCCAGCAGCCGGGACATGGCCCTCTACGAGCAGTACTTC. Translated, it gives CASSRDMALYEQYF. This chain uses TRBV6-1 with TRBJ2-7, with D perhaps TRBD1 (6 bases). V dropped 6 bases and J dropped 3 bases, with 15 bases sitting between them. There are 14 residues in the CDR3. Germline V gene data show CDR1 as MNHNS and CDR2 as SASEGT.

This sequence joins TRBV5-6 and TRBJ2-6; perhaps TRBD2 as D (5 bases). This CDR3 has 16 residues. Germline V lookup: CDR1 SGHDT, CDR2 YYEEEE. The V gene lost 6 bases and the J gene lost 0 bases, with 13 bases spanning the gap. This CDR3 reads CASKRPGDSGANVLTF. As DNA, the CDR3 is TGTGCCAGCAAACGCCCCGGGGACTCTGGGGCCAACGTCCTGACTTTC.

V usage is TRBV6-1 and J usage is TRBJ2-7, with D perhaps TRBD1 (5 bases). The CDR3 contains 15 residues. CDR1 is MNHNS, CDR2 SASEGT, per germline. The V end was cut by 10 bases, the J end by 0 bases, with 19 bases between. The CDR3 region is CATGRQPILSYEQYF. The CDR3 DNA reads TGTGCCACCGGTAGACAGCCTATCCTCTCCTACGAGCAGTACTTC.

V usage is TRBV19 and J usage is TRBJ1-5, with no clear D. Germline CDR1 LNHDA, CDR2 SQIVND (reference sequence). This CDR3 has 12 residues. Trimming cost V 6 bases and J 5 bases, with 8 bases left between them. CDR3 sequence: CASSRLDQPQHF. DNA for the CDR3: TGTGCCAGTAGCCGACTCGATCAGCCCCAGCATTTT.

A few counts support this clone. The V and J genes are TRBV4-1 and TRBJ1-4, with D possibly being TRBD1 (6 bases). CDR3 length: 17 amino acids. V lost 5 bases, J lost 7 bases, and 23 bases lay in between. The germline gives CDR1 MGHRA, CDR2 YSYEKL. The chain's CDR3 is CASSTRRGGGDGEKLFF. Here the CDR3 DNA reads TGCGCCAGCAGCACCCGCAGGGGCGGGGGGGATGGTGAAAAACTGTTTTTT.

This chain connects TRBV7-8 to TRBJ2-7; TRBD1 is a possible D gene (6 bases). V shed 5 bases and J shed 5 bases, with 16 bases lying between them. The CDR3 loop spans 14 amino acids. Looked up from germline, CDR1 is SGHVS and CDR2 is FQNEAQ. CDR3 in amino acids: CASSGYRDRNEQYF. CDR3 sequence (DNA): TGTGCCAGCAGCGGATACAGGGATCGGAACGAGCAGTACTTC.

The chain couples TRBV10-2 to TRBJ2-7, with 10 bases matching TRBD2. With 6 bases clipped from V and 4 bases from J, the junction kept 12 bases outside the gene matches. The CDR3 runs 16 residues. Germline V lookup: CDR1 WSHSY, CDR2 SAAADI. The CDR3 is CASSKPSGRANYEQYF. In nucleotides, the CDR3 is TGCGCCAGCAGCAAACCAAGCGGGAGGGCGAATTACGAGCAGTACTTC.

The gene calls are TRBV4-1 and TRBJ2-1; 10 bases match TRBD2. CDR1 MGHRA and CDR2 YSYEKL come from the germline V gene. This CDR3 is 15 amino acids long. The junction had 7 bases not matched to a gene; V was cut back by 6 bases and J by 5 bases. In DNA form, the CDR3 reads TGCGCCAGCAGTCGCCAAGGACTAGCGGACAATGAGCAGTTCTTC. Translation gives CASSRQGLADNEQFF.

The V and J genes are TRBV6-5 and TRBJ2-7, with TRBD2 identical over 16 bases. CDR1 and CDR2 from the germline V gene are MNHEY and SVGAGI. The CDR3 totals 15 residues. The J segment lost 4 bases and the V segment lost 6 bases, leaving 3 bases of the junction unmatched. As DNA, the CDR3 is TGTGCCAGCAGAGGGGGACTAGCGGGAGGGTACGAGCAGTACTTC. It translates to CASRGGLAGGYEQYF.

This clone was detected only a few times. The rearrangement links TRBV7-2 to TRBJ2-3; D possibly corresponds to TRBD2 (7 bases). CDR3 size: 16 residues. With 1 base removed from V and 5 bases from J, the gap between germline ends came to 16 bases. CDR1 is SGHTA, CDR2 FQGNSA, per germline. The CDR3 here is CASSLGGGMAVDTQYF. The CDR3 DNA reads TGTGCCAGCAGCTTAGGCGGGGGCATGGCCGTAGATACGCAGTATTTT.

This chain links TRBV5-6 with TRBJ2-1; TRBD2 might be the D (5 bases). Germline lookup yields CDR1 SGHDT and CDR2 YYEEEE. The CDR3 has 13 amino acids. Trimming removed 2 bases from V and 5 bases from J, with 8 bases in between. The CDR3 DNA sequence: TGTGCCAGCAGCTTTACTAGGAACAATGAGCAGTTCTTC. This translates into CASSFTRNNEQFF.

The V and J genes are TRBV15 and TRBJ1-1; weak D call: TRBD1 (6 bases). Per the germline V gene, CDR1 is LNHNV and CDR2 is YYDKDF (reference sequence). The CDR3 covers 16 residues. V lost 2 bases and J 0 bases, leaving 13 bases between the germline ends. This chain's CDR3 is CATSRKRQVLNTEAFF. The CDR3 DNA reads TGTGCCACCAGCAGAAAAAGACAGGTATTGAACACTGAAGCTTTCTTT. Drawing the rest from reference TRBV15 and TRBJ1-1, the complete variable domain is DAMVIQNPRYQVTQFGKPVTLSCSQTLNHNVMYWYQQKSSQAPKLLFHYYDKDFNNEADTPDNFQSRRPNTSFCFLDIRSPGLGDTAMYLCATSRKRQVLNTEAFFGQGTRLTVV.

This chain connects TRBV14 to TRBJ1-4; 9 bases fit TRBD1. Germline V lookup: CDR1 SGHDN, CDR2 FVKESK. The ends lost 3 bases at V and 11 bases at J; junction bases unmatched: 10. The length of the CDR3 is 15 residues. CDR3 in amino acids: CASSHPGQGLQKLFF. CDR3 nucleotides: TGTGCCAGCAGCCATCCCGGACAGGGGTTGCAGAAACTGTTTTTT.

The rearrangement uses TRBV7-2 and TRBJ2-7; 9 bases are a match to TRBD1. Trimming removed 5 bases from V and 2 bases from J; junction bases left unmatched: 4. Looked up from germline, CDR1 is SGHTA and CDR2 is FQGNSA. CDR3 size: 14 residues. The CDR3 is CASSQDRGPYEQYF. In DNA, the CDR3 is TGTGCCAGCAGCCAGGACAGGGGCCCCTACGAGCAGTACTTC.

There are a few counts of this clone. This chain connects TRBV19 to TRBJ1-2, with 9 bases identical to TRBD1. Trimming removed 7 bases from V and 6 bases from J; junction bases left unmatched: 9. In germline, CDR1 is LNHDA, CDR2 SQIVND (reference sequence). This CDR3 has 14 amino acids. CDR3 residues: CASTGQGRTNGYTF. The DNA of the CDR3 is TGTGCCAGTACCGGACAGGGGAGAACTAATGGCTACACCTTC.

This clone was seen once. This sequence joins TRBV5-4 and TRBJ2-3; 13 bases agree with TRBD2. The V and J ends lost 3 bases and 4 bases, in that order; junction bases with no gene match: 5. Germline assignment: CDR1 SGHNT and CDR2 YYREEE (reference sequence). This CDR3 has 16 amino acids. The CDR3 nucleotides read TGTGCCAGCAGCTGGCGACTAGCGGGGGGCCCAGATACGCAGTATTTT. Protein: CASSWRLAGGPDTQYF.

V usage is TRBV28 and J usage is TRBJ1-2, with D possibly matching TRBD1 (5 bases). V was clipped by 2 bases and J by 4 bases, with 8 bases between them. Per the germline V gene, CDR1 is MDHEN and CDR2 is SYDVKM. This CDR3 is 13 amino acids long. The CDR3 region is CASSLGAGYGYTF. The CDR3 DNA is TGTGCCAGCAGTTTAGGGGCAGGCTATGGCTACACCTTC.

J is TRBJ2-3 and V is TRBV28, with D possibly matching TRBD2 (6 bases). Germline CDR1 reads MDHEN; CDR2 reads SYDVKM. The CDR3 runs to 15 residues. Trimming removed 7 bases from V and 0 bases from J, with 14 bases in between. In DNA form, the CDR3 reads TGTGCCAGCAAGAGGAGGGCCACTAGCACAGATACGCAGTATTTT. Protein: CASKRRATSTDTQYF.

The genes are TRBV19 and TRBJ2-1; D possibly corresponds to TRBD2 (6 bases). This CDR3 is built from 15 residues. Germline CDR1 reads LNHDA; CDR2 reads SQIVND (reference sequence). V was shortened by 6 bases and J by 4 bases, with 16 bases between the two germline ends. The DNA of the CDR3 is TGTGCCAGTAGCACGGAGGACTATCCTTACAATGAGCAGTTCTTC. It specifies CASSTEDYPYNEQFF.

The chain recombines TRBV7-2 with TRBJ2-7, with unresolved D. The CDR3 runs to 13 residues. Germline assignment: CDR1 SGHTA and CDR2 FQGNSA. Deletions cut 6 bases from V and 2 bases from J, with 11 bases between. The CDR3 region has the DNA TGTGCCAGCAGTTCACGTCGGGCCTACGAGCAGTACTTC. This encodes CASSSRRAYEQYF.

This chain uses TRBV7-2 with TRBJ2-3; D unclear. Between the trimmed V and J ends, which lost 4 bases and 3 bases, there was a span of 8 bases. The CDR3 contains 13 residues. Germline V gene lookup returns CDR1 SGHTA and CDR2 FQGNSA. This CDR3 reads CASSSPKTDTQYF. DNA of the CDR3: TGTGCCAGCAGCTCTCCTAAGACAGATACGCAGTATTTT.

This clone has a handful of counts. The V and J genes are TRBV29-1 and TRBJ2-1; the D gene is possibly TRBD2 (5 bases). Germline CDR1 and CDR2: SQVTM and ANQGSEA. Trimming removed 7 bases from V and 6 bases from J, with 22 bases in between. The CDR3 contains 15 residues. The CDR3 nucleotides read TGCAGCGGACTAAATATCAATTACAAGGGCAATGAGCAGTTCTTC. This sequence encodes CSGLNINYKGNEQFF.

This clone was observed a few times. The CDR3, as DNA: TGTGCCAGTAGTATTGGACTAGAATTCTACGAGCAGTACTTC. Amino acid sequence: CASSIGLEFYEQYF. The V gene is TRBV19, the J gene TRBJ2-7; 7 nucleotides line up with TRBD2. V was clipped by 3 bases and J by 3 bases; unmatched bases: 5. This CDR3 has 14 amino acids. CDR1 is LNHDA, CDR2 SQIVND, per germline (reference sequence).